These 31 T cell receptor beta chains were all obtained from the same sample, sequenced in a study of cytotoxic CD8 clonotypes in ibrutinib-treated CLL. Sequencing was performed with immunoSEQ multiplex PCR; in TCRdb, only in-frame clones are kept and a portion is missing. The data contain 110,000 to 150,000 clones, less than 95% of them singletons. The sample was PBMCs, taken after 12 months of ibrutinib treatment. Receptors originate from a human donor with chronic lymphocytic leukemia.

The chain carries TRBV7-6 and TRBJ2-3; D not resolved. V was trimmed by 4 bases and J by 4 bases, leaving 9 bases between them. The CDR3 loop spans 13 amino acids. Germline V gene lookup returns CDR1 SGHVS and CDR2 FNYEAQ. The CDR3 here is CASSSIEPDTQYF. CDR3 coding DNA: TGTGCCAGCAGCTCGATAGAGCCAGATACGCAGTATTTT.

This chain connects TRBV27 to TRBJ2-7, with TRBD2 identical over 7 bases. The V gene's germline CDR1 is MNHEY and CDR2 SMNVEV (reference sequence). The CDR3 sequence is 14 residues long. With 5 bases clipped from V and 1 base from J, the junction kept 5 bases outside the gene matches. The CDR3 region is CASSAGGRSYEQYF. The CDR3 coding sequence is TGTGCCAGCAGTGCTGGCGGGAGATCCTACGAGCAGTACTTC.

The rearrangement uses TRBV6-1 and TRBJ1-5, with D possibly being TRBD1 (6 bases). The CDR3 is 14 residues long. Trimming removed 4 bases from V and 5 bases from J, with 12 bases in between. CDR1 and CDR2 from the germline V gene are MNHNS and SASEGT. CDR3 amino acids: CASSGGTIDQPQHF. As DNA, the CDR3 is TGTGCCAGCAGTGGCGGGACAATTGATCAGCCCCAGCATTTT.

The rearrangement joins TRBV14 to TRBJ2-2; unclear D gene. CDR1 and CDR2 from the germline V gene are SGHDN and FVKESK. V was shortened by 3 bases and J by 4 bases, with 6 bases between the two germline ends. The CDR3 is made up of 13 amino acids. The CDR3 loop is CASSQQTTGELFF. Written as DNA, the CDR3 is TGTGCCAGCAGCCAGCAGACCACCGGGGAGCTGTTTTTT. Looking up the rest from reference TRBV14 and TRBJ2-2 gives the full variable domain: EAGVTQFPSHSVIEKGQTVTLRCDPISGHDNLYWYRRVMGKEIKFLLHFVKESKQDESGMPNNRFLAERTGGTYSTLKVQPAELEDSGVYFCASSQQTTGELFFGEGSRLTVL.

The chain is built from TRBV19 and TRBJ2-5; 9 bases align to TRBD2. Germline V gene lookup returns CDR1 LNHDA and CDR2 SQIVND (reference sequence). The CDR3 spans 14 residues. V was clipped by 5 bases and J by 3 bases; unmatched bases: 4. The CDR3 loop reads CASSLAGHKETQYF. The CDR3 DNA is TGTGCCAGTAGTCTAGCGGGGCATAAAGAGACCCAGTACTTC.

The V and J genes are TRBV2 and TRBJ1-4; no clear D gene. Trimming cost V 6 bases and J 4 bases, with 6 bases left between them. This CDR3 has 12 amino acids. Germline V lookup: CDR1 SNHLY, CDR2 FYNNEI. The CDR3 region is CASRVSNEKLFF. The CDR3, as DNA: TGTGCCAGCAGGGTCAGTAATGAAAAACTGTTTTTT.

This chain links TRBV6-4 with TRBJ1-1; a weak D match, TRBD1 (5 bases). CDR1 is MRHNA and CDR2 is SNTAGT in the germline V gene. This CDR3 is built from 13 residues. V was clipped by 3 bases and J by 4 bases, with 9 bases between them. CDR3 in DNA: TGTGCCAGCAGTGAAGGGGAGGGCACTGAAGCTTTCTTT. Translation: CASSEGEGTEAFF.

The chain links TRBV7-9 to TRBJ2-7; D is perhaps TRBD1 or TRBD2 (6 bases each). The CDR3 is 13 amino acids. Germline-derived CDR1 and CDR2 are SEHNR and FQNEAQ (reference sequence). With 7 bases removed from V and 2 bases from J, the gap between germline ends came to 12 bases. The CDR3, as DNA: TGTGCCAGCACCGGGGGCAGGGCCTACGAGCAGTACTTC. Translation: CASTGGRAYEQYF.

V is TRBV2 and J is TRBJ1-2; the D is unclear. Germline V gene data show CDR1 as SNHLY and CDR2 as FYNNEI. The CDR3 contains 15 residues. The V end was cut by 4 bases, the J end by 7 bases, with 19 bases between. The CDR3 sequence is CASSVRVSRESGYTF. DNA of the CDR3: TGTGCCAGCAGTGTACGGGTTTCTCGTGAGTCTGGCTACACCTTC.

The rearrangement joins TRBV19 to TRBJ2-7, with D hard to call. Germline CDR1 LNHDA, CDR2 SQIVND (reference sequence). The CDR3 spans 13 residues. The V end lost 9 bases, the J end lost 2 bases, and 14 bases lay between the germline ends. The CDR3 DNA follows: TGTGCCAGCAGTTCCCCCGTCCCCTACGAGCAGTACTTC. Translated: CASSSPVPYEQYF.

The chain combines TRBV6-5 with TRBJ1-2; TRBD1 agrees at 7 bases. V lost 4 bases to trimming and J lost 1 base; unmatched junction nucleotides: 6. Per the germline V gene, CDR1 is MNHEY and CDR2 is SVGAGI. The CDR3 is 15 residues long. CDR3 in amino acids: CASSLTGPHNYGYTF. The CDR3 nucleotides read TGTGCCAGCAGTTTGACAGGGCCACATAACTATGGCTACACCTTC.

The CDR3 DNA sequence: TGTGCCAGCAGTCTTGTCGTGAATCAGCCCCAGCATTTT. As protein: CASSLVVNQPQHF. The chain is built from TRBV11-2 and TRBJ1-5; D gene uncertain. V was trimmed by 6 bases and J by 4 bases, leaving 10 bases between them. CDR1 and CDR2 from the germline V gene are SGHAT and FQNNGV. This CDR3 spans 13 amino acids.

The chain couples TRBV29-1 to TRBJ2-7; D remains ambiguous. With 1 base removed from V and 5 bases from J, the gap between germline ends came to 15 bases. The CDR3 runs 14 residues. Germline V gives CDR1 SQVTM, CDR2 ANQGSEA. The CDR3 region is CSVEVEAAFNEQYF. CDR3 DNA sequence: TGCAGCGTTGAAGTAGAAGCAGCTTTCAACGAGCAGTACTTC.

The V gene is TRBV18, the J gene TRBJ2-1; D gene unclear. The CDR3 has 13 residues. Between the trimmed V and J ends, which lost 2 bases and 9 bases, there was a span of 11 bases. CDR1 KGHSH and CDR2 LQKENI come from the germline V gene. CDR3 residues: CASSPAGPREQFF. CDR3 bases: TGTGCCAGCTCACCAGCCGGGCCCCGTGAGCAGTTCTTC.

The V call is TRBV7-2, the J call TRBJ1-4, with D possibly matching TRBD1 (5 bases). The germline gives CDR1 SGHTA, CDR2 FQGNSA. With 5 bases removed from V and 5 bases from J, the gap between germline ends came to 24 bases. CDR3 length: 18 amino acids. CDR3: CASSLHWPREEPNEKLFF. In nucleotides, the CDR3 is TGTGCCAGCAGCCTACATTGGCCCAGGGAGGAGCCCAATGAAAAACTGTTTTTT.

The chain couples TRBV5-1 to TRBJ2-7, with TRBD2 identical over 8 bases. The V segment lost 4 bases and the J segment 3 bases; nucleotides outside the gene matches: 6. From germline, CDR1 is SGHRS and CDR2 YFSETQ. The CDR3 has 14 residues. The CDR3 sequence is CASSPASGLYEQYF. CDR3 coding DNA: TGCGCCAGCAGCCCGGCTAGCGGGCTCTACGAGCAGTACTTC.

The V call is TRBV18, the J call TRBJ2-7; D may be TRBD2 (5 bases). From germline, CDR1 is KGHSH and CDR2 LQKENI. The ends were cut back, 1 base at V and 3 bases at J, with 10 bases in the middle. This CDR3 spans 14 amino acids. For the CDR3, the DNA is TGTGCCAGCTCACCACGCCCCGGGAACTACGAGCAGTACTTC. The encoded protein is CASSPRPGNYEQYF.

The chain is built from TRBV5-8 and TRBJ2-7, with TRBD2 matching 7 bases. Germline trimming cut 5 bases from V and 6 bases from J; bases unmatched to any gene: 20. CDR3 length: 17 amino acids. Per germline, CDR1 SGHTS and CDR2 YDEGEE. CDR3 in DNA: TGTGCCAGCAGTACTCTTGCCGGTGCGGGAGTACACGCCGAGCAGTACTTC. Amino acid sequence: CASSTLAGAGVHAEQYF.

J is TRBJ2-7 and V is TRBV4-1, with no clear D. Per the germline V gene, CDR1 is MGHRA and CDR2 is YSYEKL. This CDR3 comprises 13 residues. Deletions cut 0 bases from V and 7 bases from J, with 10 bases between. CDR3 in DNA: TGCGCCAGCAGCCAAGATGGCCTGCGGGAGCAGTACTTC. This gives the protein CASSQDGLREQYF.

The V gene is TRBV28, the J gene TRBJ1-5; D gene ambiguous. This CDR3 spans 13 amino acids. CDR1 and CDR2 from the germline V gene are MDHEN and SYDVKM. Trimming shortened V by 1 base and J by 5 bases, and 6 bases separated the two germline ends. The CDR3 spells CASSLSGDQPQHF. The CDR3 DNA sequence: TGTGCCAGCAGTTTATCTGGGGATCAGCCCCAGCATTTT.

The chain uses TRBV28 and TRBJ2-4, with 8 nucleotides matching TRBD2. J gave up 9 bases and V 5 bases, and 12 bases lay outside the gene matches. The CDR3 loop spans 15 amino acids. In germline, CDR1 is MDHEN, CDR2 SYDVKM. CDR3 sequence reads: CASSPRSGSLSIQYF. DNA for the CDR3: TGTGCCAGCAGTCCCAGAAGCGGGAGTTTGAGCATTCAGTACTTC. Full variable domain (remainder filled in from reference TRBV28 and TRBJ2-4): DVKVTQSSRYLVKRTGEKVFLECVQDMDHENMFWYRQDPGLGLRLIYFSYDVKMKEKGDIPEGYSVSREKKERFSLILESASTNQTSMYLCASSPRSGSLSIQYFGAGTRLSVL.

The V call is TRBV5-1, the J call TRBJ2-3, with 11 nucleotides matching TRBD2. This CDR3 has 16 residues. V gave up 1 base and J gave up 5 bases; unmatched junction bases: 6. Germline CDR1 reads SGHRS; CDR2 reads YFSETQ. CDR3 DNA sequence: TGCGCCAGCAGCTTGTTAGCGGGAGGGCCTGGAGATACGCAGTATTTT. It encodes CASSLLAGGPGDTQYF.

This chain links TRBV27 with TRBJ2-7; 7 positions match TRBD2. With 2 bases clipped from V and 9 bases from J, the junction kept 16 bases outside the gene matches. The CDR3 is 16 residues long. The germline gives CDR1 MNHEY, CDR2 SMNVEV (reference sequence). CDR3 in DNA: TGTGCCAGCAGTTTAGCTAAGGCAGCGGGGAATGAGGCGCAGTACTTC. Residues: CASSLAKAAGNEAQYF.

V and J are TRBV7-6 and TRBJ2-3; D not certain. The CDR3 extends over 14 amino acids. Germline CDR1 is SGHVS and CDR2 is FNYEAQ. The ends were cut back, 5 bases at V and 4 bases at J, with 13 bases in the middle. The CDR3 nucleotides read TGTGCCAGCAGCCCGAGGACCCTCGCAGATACGCAGTATTTT. It translates to CASSPRTLADTQYF.

The chain links TRBV5-6 to TRBJ1-1, with D uncertain. Trimming took 4 bases from V and 8 from J, leaving 15 bases between them. The CDR3 has 13 amino acids. Germline V CDR1 and CDR2: SGHDT, YYEEEE. CDR3: CASSGGLTFEAFF. CDR3 nucleotide sequence: TGTGCCAGCAGCGGTGGATTAACATTCGAAGCTTTCTTT.

This clone was seen only once. V is TRBV5-8 and J is TRBJ1-5, with unresolved D. Trimming shortened V by 2 bases and J by 1 base, and 10 bases separated the two germline ends. The length of the CDR3 is 15 residues. Looked up from germline, CDR1 is SGHTS and CDR2 is YDEGEE. Here the CDR3 reads CASSFRVGSNQPQHF. CDR3 DNA sequence: TGTGCCAGCAGCTTTCGAGTAGGGAGCAATCAGCCCCAGCATTTT.

The chain recombines TRBV5-1 with TRBJ2-2; TRBD2 aligns across 9 bases. There are 14 residues in the CDR3. The germline gives CDR1 SGHRS, CDR2 YFSETQ. V lost 5 bases and J lost 6; bases outside the gene matches: 5. CDR3 sequence (DNA): TGCGCCAGCAGACATGGGACTAGCCCCGGGGAGCTGTTTTTT. Protein product: CASRHGTSPGELFF. The full variable domain, its missing parts supplied by reference TRBV5-1 and TRBJ2-2, is KAGVTQTPRYLIKTRGQQVTLSCSPISGHRSVSWYQQTPGQGLQFLFEYFSETQRNKGNFPGRFSGRQFSNSRSEMNVSTLELGDSALYLCASRHGTSPGELFFGEGSRLTVL.

This chain links TRBV5-5 with TRBJ2-7, with a possible D match to TRBD1 (6 bases). Trimming stripped 1 base from V and 1 base from J, with 12 bases between. The germline V gene encodes CDR1 SGHKS and CDR2 YYEKEE (reference sequence). The CDR3 loop spans 15 amino acids. DNA of the CDR3: TGTGCCAGCAGCTTGTCAGACAGGACTTCCTACGAGCAGTACTTC. Protein: CASSLSDRTSYEQYF.

The genes are TRBV4-3 and TRBJ2-7, with D perhaps TRBD1 (5 bases). The CDR3 has 18 residues. V lost 1 base and J lost 2, with 21 bases in between. Germline assignment: CDR1 LGHNA and CDR2 YSLEER. For the CDR3, the DNA is TGCGCCAGCAGCCAAGTGTTCGTGGACACCATTACTACCTACGAGCAGTACTTC. It yields the protein CASSQVFVDTITTYEQYF.

The V gene is TRBV18, the J gene TRBJ2-7; 10 bases align to TRBD2. The germline V gene has CDR1 KGHSH and CDR2 LQKENI. Trimming took 3 bases from V and 1 from J; bases not matched to a gene: 3. This CDR3 comprises 15 residues. CDR3 coding DNA: TGTGCCAGCTCACCGGGACTAGCGTCATCCTACGAGCAGTACTTC. Encoded protein: CASSPGLASSYEQYF.

The count of this clone is one. The J gene is TRBJ2-5, the V gene TRBV27; TRBD1 aligns across 11 bases. Germline V CDR1 and CDR2: MNHEY, SMNVEV (reference sequence). The CDR3 covers 13 residues. The trim removed 4 bases at V and 5 bases at J, leaving 0 bases unmatched. The CDR3 region has the DNA TGTGCCAGCAGTTGGGACAGGGGGGAGACCCAGTACTTC. Amino acids: CASSWDRGETQYF.